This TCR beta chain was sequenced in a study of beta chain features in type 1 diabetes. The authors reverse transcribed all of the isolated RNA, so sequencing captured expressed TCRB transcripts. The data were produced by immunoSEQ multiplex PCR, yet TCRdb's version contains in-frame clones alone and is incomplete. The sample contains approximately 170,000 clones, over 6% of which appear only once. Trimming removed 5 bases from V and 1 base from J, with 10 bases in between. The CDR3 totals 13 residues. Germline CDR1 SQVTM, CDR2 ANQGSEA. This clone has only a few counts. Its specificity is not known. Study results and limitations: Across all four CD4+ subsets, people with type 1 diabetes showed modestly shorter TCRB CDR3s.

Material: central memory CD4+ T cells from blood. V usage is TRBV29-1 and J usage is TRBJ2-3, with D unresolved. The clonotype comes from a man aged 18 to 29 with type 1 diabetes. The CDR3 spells CSVSLARTDTQYF. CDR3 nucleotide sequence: TGCAGCGTTTCCCTGGCCCGCACAGATACGCAGTATTTT.